The sequence of this T cell receptor beta chain was determined in a study of blood T cell repertoires in COVID-19. Libraries were prepared by immunoSEQ multiplex PCR; TCRdb keeps only in-frame clonotypes and omits some of them. The table shows about 420,000 clones, with about 87% occurring only once. CDR3 length: 14 amino acids. V lost 7 bases to trimming and J lost 4 bases, with 14 bases between them. Germline-derived CDR1 and CDR2 are SNHLY and FYNNEI. Seattle researchers signed up patients amid active infection and tracked them longitudinally. The sample consisted of peripheral blood. The sequence came from a man between 18 and 29 years old with COVID-19, enrolled during active disease. The gene calls are TRBV2 and TRBJ1-3; D not certain. The CDR3 DNA is TGTGCCAGCAAGACGGGATCGGGAGGAAACACCATATATTTT. As protein: CASKTGSGGNTIYF. The whole variable domain, remainder taken from reference TRBV2 and TRBJ1-3, is EPEVTQTPSHQVTQMGQEVILRCVPISNHLYFYWYRQILGQKVEFLVSFYNNEISEKSEIFDDQFSVERPDGSNFTLKIRSTKLEDSAMYFCASKTGSGGNTIYFGEGSWLTVV.